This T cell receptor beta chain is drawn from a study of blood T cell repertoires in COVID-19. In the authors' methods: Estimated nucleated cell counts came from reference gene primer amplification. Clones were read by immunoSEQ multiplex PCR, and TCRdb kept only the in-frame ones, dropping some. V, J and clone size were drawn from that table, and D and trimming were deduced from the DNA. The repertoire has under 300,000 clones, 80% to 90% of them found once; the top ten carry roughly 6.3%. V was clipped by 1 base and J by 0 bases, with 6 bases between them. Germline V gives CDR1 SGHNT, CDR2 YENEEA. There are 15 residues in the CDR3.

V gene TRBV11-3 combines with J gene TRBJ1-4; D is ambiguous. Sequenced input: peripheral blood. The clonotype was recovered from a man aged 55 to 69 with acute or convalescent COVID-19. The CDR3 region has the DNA TGTGCCAGCAGCTTAGGCAGGTCAACTAATGAAAAACTGTTTTTT. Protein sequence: CASSLGRSTNEKLFF. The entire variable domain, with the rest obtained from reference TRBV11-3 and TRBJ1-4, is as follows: EAGVVQSPRYKIIEKKQPVAFWCNPISGHNTLYWYLQNLGQGPELLIRYENEEAVDDSQLPKDRFSAERLKGVDSTLKIQPAELGDSAVYLCASSLGRSTNEKLFFGSGTQLSVL.